This T cell receptor beta chain originates from a study of radiation and T cells in renal cell carcinoma. The study's findings and limits: Pretreatment tumor biopsies were lacking, so baseline clonotypes are unknown.

Time point specified: blood 4 weeks post-SBRT, at nephrectomy. Treatment specified: 15 Gy SBRT to primary tumor, nephrectomy 4 weeks later. Nephrectomy followed 15 Gy stereotactic body radiation by 4 weeks. Radiation-treated patients gave blood at baseline, week 2 and week 4. Regarding this clone: Its antigen is not known.

The trim removed 0 bases at V and 5 bases at J, leaving 4 bases unmatched. Germline CDR1 is SEHNR and CDR2 is FQNEAQ (reference sequence). This CDR3 region has 15 residues. Generated by immunoSEQ multiplex PCR, the TCRdb table keeps only in-frame clones and is missing some. Among approximately 170,000 clones listed, 88% were seen once. This chain joins TRBV7-9 and TRBJ2-5; 9 bases agree with TRBD2. The sequence derives from a woman in her 50s with renal cell carcinoma. Material: blood, obtained from a patient whose treatment included radiotherapy and nephrectomy. CDR3 bases: TGTGCCAGCAGCTTAGCAGCGGGGGGTCGGGAGACCCAGTACTTC. It specifies CASSLAAGGRETQYF.